This T cell receptor (beta chain) emerged from a study of Graves' ophthalmopathy and Graves' hyperthyroidism. Across the whole study: The authors collected peripheral blood at initial diagnosis, before any treatment.

Using RNA transcripts, the TCR beta CDR3 regions were amplified. First-round RT-PCR relied on HTBI primers, and a second-round multiplex PCR came next. A single record per CDR3 protein comes from TCRdb applying MiXCR to the multiplex PCR reads. The profile shows about 620,000 distinct CDR3 sequences, approximately 21% of them singletons. The germline gives CDR1 SNHLY, CDR2 FYNNEI. CDR3 length: 17 amino acids. V shed 3 bases and J 3 bases; nucleotides not matched to a gene: 13. Study-level points and caveats: The model flagged ophthalmopathy progression at more than 60% sensitivity and about 72% specificity.

Regarding this clonotype: Its antigen is currently unknown.

The receptor's source is a woman aged 18 to 35 with stable Graves' hyperthyroidism. Some clones in this sample may be carry-over from other donors' samples. J is TRBJ1-1 and V is TRBV2, with 7 positions matching TRBD1. The sequencing sample was made of peripheral blood. The CDR3 loop is CASSDGYTRQGDTEAFF. The CDR3 nucleotides are TGTGCCAGCAGTGATGGTTATACCCGACAGGGCGACACTGAAGCTTTCTTT.